The 31 T cell receptor beta chains presented below share a single source sample, sequenced in a study of blood T cells in healthy people across ages. Through a sample-barcoded 5' primer and a J-beta primer mix, a second PCR was run for about 6 to 11 cycles. From the 5' RACE reads, TCRdb called clonotypes with MiXCR, one entry per CDR3 protein. The repertoire holds around 2 million distinct CDR3 sequences, with about 39% as singletons. What was sequenced was blood. These receptor sequences come from a human donor in good health.

The chain links TRBV7-3 to TRBJ2-1; 7 nucleotides line up with TRBD2. This CDR3 has 14 residues. With 5 bases clipped from V and 8 bases from J, the junction kept 9 bases outside the gene matches. Germline V gene lookup returns CDR1 SGHTA and CDR2 FQGTGA. CDR3 DNA sequence: TGTGCCAGCAGCCGCGGACTAGTCGGTGATGAGCAGTTCTTC. It encodes CASSRGLVGDEQFF.

For this clonotype: The junction does not match germline at one end; this may be a read error. V usage is TRBV20-1 and J usage is TRBJ2-2; D possibly corresponds to TRBD2 (5 bases). Per germline, CDR1 DFQATT and CDR2 SNEGSKA (reference sequence). The CDR3 spans 14 residues. The CDR3 protein is CSTRRAQLTGELFF. CDR3 nucleotides: TGCAGTACTAGAAGAGCCCAGTTAACCGGGGAGCTGTTTTTT.

Turning to this clonotype: Relative to the germline gene, one junction end is altered; a read error may explain this. The V and J genes are TRBV5-6 and TRBJ1-1; the D is unclear. This CDR3 contains 14 residues. The germline gives CDR1 SGHDT, CDR2 YYEEEE. The CDR3 DNA follows: TGTGCCTGCAGCCGACGAGTGCGAGCAACTGAAGCTTTCTTT. This codes for CACSRRVRATEAFF.

This clonotype was observed once. The V gene is TRBV6-1, the J gene TRBJ2-7; D may be TRBD1 or TRBD2 (5 bases each). The CDR3 extends over 14 amino acids. V lost 7 bases and J lost 3, with 16 bases in between. CDR1 and CDR2 (germline): MNHNS, SASEGT. CDR3 residues: CASTGLRGVYEQYF. DNA for the CDR3: TGTGCCAGCACGGGGTTGAGGGGCGTCTACGAGCAGTACTTC.

The CDR3 nucleotides are TGTGCCAGCAGCTTAGGGACAGGGGCGTTTGGAGAGACCCAGTTCTTC. Amino acid sequence: CASSLGTGAFGETQFF. The J gene is TRBJ2-1, the V gene TRBV5-4, with TRBD1 identical over 10 bases. Per germline, CDR1 SGHNT and CDR2 YYREEE (reference sequence). CDR3 length: 16 amino acids. V was pared by 2 bases and J by 13 bases, with 15 bases of the junction left unmatched. Complete variable domain (other parts from reference TRBV5-4 and TRBJ2-1): ETGVTQSPTHLIKTRGQQVTLRCSSQSGHNTVSWYQQALGQGPQFIFQYYREEENGRGNFPPRFSGLQFPNYSSELNVNALELDDSALYLCASSLGTGAFGETQFFGPGTRLTVL.

This chain links TRBV6-2 or TRBV6-3 with TRBJ2-3, with no clear D. Trimming left V 0 bases short and J 4 bases short, with 8 bases between. Germline assignment: CDR1 MNHEY and CDR2 SVGEGT. This CDR3 spans 14 amino acids. CDR3 protein: CASSYSISADTQYF. The CDR3 nucleotides read TGTGCCAGCAGTTACTCGATAAGTGCAGATACGCAGTATTTT.

The rearrangement uses TRBV7-2 and TRBJ2-7, with D possibly being TRBD1 or TRBD2 (6 bases each). Per germline, CDR1 SGHTA and CDR2 FQGNSA. The CDR3 has 14 amino acids. Trimming cost V 5 bases and J 8 bases, with 19 bases left between them. The CDR3 nucleotides read TGTGCCAGCAGCCCAATAGGGGGGTCGATGAAGCAGTACTTC. Translation gives CASSPIGGSMKQYF.

This chain links TRBV6-4 with TRBJ2-3, with 8 bases matching TRBD1. Germline V lookup: CDR1 MRHNA, CDR2 SNTAGT. The CDR3 runs to 15 residues. The ends lost 5 bases at V and 4 bases at J; junction bases unmatched: 8. Here the CDR3 reads CASSISGTGADTQYF. DNA for the CDR3: TGTGCCAGCAGTATCTCCGGGACAGGTGCAGATACGCAGTATTTT.

Only one count was recorded for this clonotype. This chain links TRBV28 with TRBJ1-2; the D is unclear. Germline CDR1 reads MDHEN; CDR2 reads SYDVKM. The CDR3 length is 14 residues. V lost 8 bases, J lost 0 bases, and 13 bases lay in between. The CDR3 DNA is TGTGCCAGCTCCACGGGGATGACTAACTATGGCTACACCTTC. This encodes CASSTGMTNYGYTF.

The chain couples TRBV5-1 to TRBJ2-3; either TRBD1 or TRBD2 may fit D (6 bases each). Germline CDR1 SGHRS, CDR2 YFSETQ. V lost 5 bases and J 6 bases, leaving 13 bases between the germline ends. This CDR3 spans 13 amino acids. For the CDR3, the DNA is TGCGCCAGCAGGCCGGGGGCAGGGGATACGCAGTATTTT. Protein sequence: CASRPGAGDTQYF.

This clonotype was found a few times. The chain couples TRBV4-2 to TRBJ2-3; 8 nucleotides align to TRBD1. This CDR3 region has 16 residues. Germline V gives CDR1 LGHNA, CDR2 YNFKEQ. V lost 2 bases to trimming and J lost 3 bases; unmatched junction nucleotides: 7. CDR3: CASSQWGTGGTDTQYF. The CDR3 nucleotides read TGTGCCAGCAGCCAATGGGGGACAGGAGGGACAGATACGCAGTATTTT.

The CDR3 nucleotides read TGCGCCAGCAGGCTCGGGCCATACTCCTACAATGAGCAGTTCTTC. The encoded protein is CASRLGPYSYNEQFF. This chain connects TRBV5-1 to TRBJ2-1; D is uncertain. The CDR3 consists of 15 residues. Germline V CDR1 and CDR2: SGHRS, YFSETQ. The V end lost 5 bases, the J end lost 0 bases, and 12 bases lay between the germline ends. The entire variable domain, with the rest obtained from reference TRBV5-1 and TRBJ2-1, is as follows: KAGVTQTPRYLIKTRGQQVTLSCSPISGHRSVSWYQQTPGQGLQFLFEYFSETQRNKGNFPGRFSGRQFSNSRSEMNVSTLELGDSALYLCASRLGPYSYNEQFFGPGTRLTVL.

This clonotype was recorded a few times. This chain links TRBV20-1 with TRBJ2-5; D is ambiguous. The germline gives CDR1 DFQATT, CDR2 SNEGSKA (reference sequence). The CDR3 loop spans 14 amino acids. V lost 7 bases, J lost 0 bases, and 15 bases lay in between. The CDR3 loop reads CSGFLPSYQETQYF. In DNA form, the CDR3 reads TGCAGTGGTTTCCTGCCGAGTTACCAAGAGACCCAGTACTTC.

This clonotype was observed a few times. The chain recombines TRBV18 with TRBJ1-5; D is unclear. This CDR3 region has 14 residues. V lost 3 bases, J lost 0 bases, and 6 bases lay in between. CDR1 is KGHSH and CDR2 is LQKENI in the germline V gene. The CDR3 sequence is CASSPQDSNQPQHF. The CDR3, as DNA: TGTGCCAGCTCACCCCAGGATAGCAATCAGCCCCAGCATTTT.

The chain employs TRBV27 and TRBJ1-2, with TRBD1 matching over 8 bases. This CDR3 comprises 14 residues. The V segment lost 8 bases and the J segment 6 bases; nucleotides outside the gene matches: 11. Germline V CDR1 and CDR2: MNHEY, SMNVEV (reference sequence). In DNA form, the CDR3 reads TGTGCCAGCGGGGACCCTTCCAGGGGGCATGGCTACACCTTC. Amino acid sequence: CASGDPSRGHGYTF.

A few counts support this clonotype. The V and J genes are TRBV29-1 and TRBJ1-1, with D tentatively TRBD1 (6 bases). V lost 7 bases and J lost 10, with 19 bases in between. The length of the CDR3 is 12 residues. Per the germline V gene, CDR1 is SQVTM and CDR2 is ANQGSEA. This CDR3 is CSASGRGFLAFF. The CDR3, as DNA: TGCAGCGCCTCCGGAAGGGGGTTCTTAGCTTTCTTT. Supplemented by reference TRBV29-1 and TRBJ1-1, the full variable domain reads SAVISQKPSRDICQRGTSLTIQCQVDSQVTMMFWYRQQPGQSLTLIATANQGSEATYESGFVIDKFPISRPNLTFSTLTVSNMSPEDSSIYLCSASGRGFLAFFGQGTRLTVV.

The chain carries TRBV5-6 and TRBJ1-6, with D hard to call. The V end was cut by 2 bases, the J end by 7 bases, with 7 bases between. The CDR3 runs to 13 residues. The germline V gene has CDR1 SGHDT and CDR2 YYEEEE. CDR3 sequence: CASSFFANSPLHF. The CDR3 coding sequence is TGTGCCAGCAGCTTTTTTGCGAATTCACCCCTCCACTTT.

The chain employs TRBV4-2 and TRBJ2-2; tentative D call: TRBD1 (5 bases). Germline CDR1 and CDR2: LGHNA and YNFKEQ. This CDR3 comprises 13 residues. V lost 5 bases and J lost 6, with 10 bases in between. The CDR3 DNA reads TGTGCCAGCAGCGTCAGGGTCTCCGGGGAGCTGTTTTTT. Protein product: CASSVRVSGELFF.

The V call is TRBV6-2 or TRBV6-3, the J call TRBJ1-5, with D unclear. Trimming removed 6 bases at V and 8 bases at J, with 29 bases between. The germline V gene has CDR1 MNHEY and CDR2 SVGEGT. The CDR3 is 18 amino acids. The CDR3 DNA follows: TGTGCCAGCAGACGACTAGCTTTGGGCGACCCTCGCGGGGAGCCCCAGCATTTT. Residues: CASRRLALGDPRGEPQHF.

This clonotype was seen more than once but under ten times. The chain carries TRBV7-3 and TRBJ2-3; D is uncertain. Per the germline V gene, CDR1 is SGHTA and CDR2 is FQGTGA. V was trimmed by 0 bases and J by 0 bases, leaving 7 bases between them. This CDR3 region has 15 residues. The CDR3 is CASSLTYDSTDTQYF. The CDR3, as DNA: TGTGCCAGCAGCTTAACGTACGACAGCACAGATACGCAGTATTTT.

The chain combines TRBV6-1 with TRBJ2-4; the D gene could be TRBD1 or TRBD2 (5 bases each). The assigned J gene may be wrong: the sequence end matches TRBJ2-7 better. This CDR3 region has 14 residues. Germline-derived CDR1 and CDR2 are MNHNS and SASEGT. CDR3 sequence (DNA): TGTGCCAGCAGTGTTCTCCGGGACGTCTACGAGCAGTACTTC. Translating gives CASSVLRDVYEQYF.

As concerns this clonotype: This is likely an artifact of a read error, given a far larger clone one base away. The genes are TRBV7-8 and TRBJ1-5; D remains unclear. Germline loops: CDR1 SGHVS, CDR2 FQNEAQ. The CDR3 is 13 amino acids. The CDR3 here is CAGSLYSNQPQHF. The CDR3 DNA follows: TGTGCCGGCAGCTTATATAGCAATCAGCCCCAGCATTTT.

The chain employs TRBV7-2 and TRBJ1-1; D not certain. In germline, CDR1 is SGHTA, CDR2 FQGNSA. The CDR3 spans 15 residues. Between the trimmed V and J ends, which lost 2 bases and 3 bases, there was a span of 13 bases. The CDR3 loop reads CASSLRSTGDTEAFF. As DNA, the CDR3 is TGTGCCAGCAGCTTACGGTCCACTGGGGACACTGAAGCTTTCTTT.

This rearrangement joins TRBV5-5 to TRBJ1-5, with D possibly TRBD1 on 5 matching bases. Trimming took off 1 base at V and 3 bases at J, with 11 bases between the two ends. Germline CDR1 and CDR2: SGHKS and YYEKEE (reference sequence). The CDR3 is 15 residues long. CDR3: CASSLLWGNNQPQHF. The CDR3 DNA is TGTGCCAGCAGCTTGTTATGGGGCAACAATCAGCCCCAGCATTTT.

This clonotype was counted once. The gene calls are TRBV3-1 and TRBJ1-2; the D gene is possibly TRBD1 (5 bases). The V end was cut by 2 bases, the J end by 9 bases, with 10 bases between. Germline CDR1 reads LGHDT; CDR2 reads YNNKEL (reference sequence). CDR3 size: 12 residues. The CDR3 loop reads CASSQPRERYTF. The CDR3 DNA sequence: TGTGCCAGCAGCCAACCCAGGGAGCGCTACACCTTC.

This clonotype has just a few counts. The V call is TRBV6-1, the J call TRBJ1-1; 7 bases align to TRBD1. The CDR3 totals 15 residues. Germline V CDR1 and CDR2: MNHNS, SASEGT. The V gene end was trimmed by 2 bases and the J gene end by 3 bases; junction bases not matched to a gene: 6. CDR3 sequence: CASSELPGGYTEAFF. The CDR3 DNA is TGTGCCAGCAGTGAACTTCCAGGGGGGTACACTGAAGCTTTCTTT.

This chain links TRBV27 with TRBJ1-2; D perhaps matches TRBD1 (5 bases). The CDR3 covers 13 residues. V was trimmed by 5 bases and J by 6 bases, leaving 13 bases between them. Germline V gene lookup returns CDR1 MNHEY and CDR2 SMNVEV (reference sequence). CDR3 coding DNA: TGTGCCAGCAGTCCCCATCCAGGGAATGGCTACACCTTC. Protein: CASSPHPGNGYTF.

This chain connects TRBV7-2 to TRBJ2-7, with TRBD1 matching over 8 bases. This CDR3 region has 14 residues. V gave up 5 bases and J gave up 4 bases; unmatched junction bases: 7. The germline gives CDR1 SGHTA, CDR2 FQGNSA. CDR3 sequence reads: CASSIPTGAYEQYF. The CDR3 DNA follows: TGTGCCAGCAGCATACCGACAGGGGCTTACGAGCAGTACTTC. The full variable domain, its missing parts supplied by reference TRBV7-2 and TRBJ2-7, is GAGVSQSPSNKVTEKGKDVELRCDPISGHTALYWYRQSLGQGLEFLIYFQGNSAPDKSGLPSDRFSAERTGGSVSTLTIQRTQQEDSAVYLCASSIPTGAYEQYFGPGTRLTVT.

With respect to this clonotype: One junction end disagrees with the germline gene, perhaps due to a read error. This chain links TRBV12-3 or TRBV12-4 with TRBJ1-6; D not certain. The CDR3 is made up of 13 amino acids. The CDR3 sequence: CACSFLNAAPLHF. The CDR3, as DNA: TGTGCCTGCAGTTTTTTAAATGCAGCACCCCTCCACTTT.

The chain joins TRBV12-3 or TRBV12-4 to TRBJ2-1, with 8 bases matching TRBD1. Trimming took 9 bases from V and 8 from J; bases not matched to a gene: 15. This CDR3 has 15 residues. CDR3 region: CASSLYGTGKDEQFF. CDR3 nucleotide sequence: TGTGCCAGTAGTCTCTATGGGACAGGAAAGGATGAGCAGTTCTTC.

This clonotype was counted only a few times. The chain links TRBV7-3 to TRBJ2-5; 15 bases fit TRBD2. From germline, CDR1 is SGHTA and CDR2 FQGTGA. The V gene end was trimmed by 5 bases and the J gene end by 5 bases; junction bases not matched to a gene: 9. The CDR3 totals 17 residues. The CDR3 sequence is CASSKGTSGGHGETQYF. DNA for the CDR3: TGTGCCAGCAGCAAGGGGACTAGCGGGGGGCACGGGGAGACCCAGTACTTC. Combining the CDR3 with reference TRBV7-3 and TRBJ2-5 gives the whole variable domain GAGVSQTPSNKVTEKGKYVELRCDPISGHTALYWYRQSLGQGPEFLIYFQGTGAADDSGLPNDRFFAVRPEGSVSTLKIQRTERGDSAVYLCASSKGTSGGHGETQYFGPGTRLLVL.